The present T cell receptor beta chain was sequenced within a study of Graves' ophthalmopathy and Graves' hyperthyroidism. Amplification of the TCR beta CDR3 regions used RNA transcripts (as template). First-round RT-PCR relied on HTBI primers, and a second-round multiplex PCR came next. TCRdb ran MiXCR on the multiplex PCR reads and lists one entry per CDR3 protein. Here the sample spans about 550,000 distinct CDR3 sequences, roughly 39% being singletons. With respect to this clonotype: Its target is unknown.

Other autoimmune diseases, uncontrolled infections, pregnancy or lactation excluded patients from enrollment. Whole-study findings and limits: Detection in blood was also observed for most expanded thyroid clonotypes above 0.001 frequency.

Germline assignment: CDR1 LGHNT and CDR2 FRNRAP. V gave up 4 bases and J gave up 5 bases, with 11 bases separating them. The CDR3 runs 13 residues. The sample comprised peripheral blood or thyroid tissue (not recorded which). This receptor was identified in an adult man with Graves' hyperthyroidism. This chain connects TRBV12-5 to TRBJ1-2; unclear D gene. Written as DNA, the CDR3 is TGTGCTAGTGGTTCTACGTTAATATATGGCTACACCTTC. It specifies CASGSTLIYGYTF.